The 22 T cell receptor beta chains given below trace back to one sample, sequenced in a study of Ad26.COV2.S vaccination and SARS-CoV-2 variants (dated by TCRdb to about 2021). The library was built by means of the immunoSEQ multiplex PCR assay. The table was pulled from immuneACCESS by TCRdb, which kept in-frame rearrangements only. Such tables lose some clones; where checked, under half of the loss comes from unresolved V genes, and the rest has no known cause. In all, the sample holds 300,000 to 400,000 clones, and approximately 90% of those were seen once. The ten largest account for roughly 6% of the sample. Taken with the paper, the label for treatment or condition translates to: some 20 received Ad26.COV2.S at low or high dose, single or two shots; several received placebo; per-sample allocation not given. Repertoires of vaccine and placebo recipients were sequenced from samples collected on day 63 after the first injection.

The material sequenced was peripheral blood, taken in a trial of Ad26.COV2.S vaccine versus placebo. All receptors derive from a person aged 18 to 59 who received the Ad26.COV2.S COVID-19 vaccine or a placebo.

The chain has TRBV4-2 and TRBJ1-5; D may be TRBD1 (6 bases). Germline V lookup: CDR1 LGHNA, CDR2 YNFKEQ. Trimming took off 1 base at V and 0 bases at J, with 13 bases between the two ends. CDR3 length: 17 amino acids. The CDR3 sequence is CASSQGQAAYSNQPQHF. The CDR3 DNA reads as TGTGCCAGCAGCCAAGGACAGGCCGCTTATAGCAATCAGCCCCAGCATTTT.

This sequence joins TRBV28 and TRBJ2-5; D is uncertain. The CDR3 is 13 amino acids. The germline CDR1 and CDR2 sequences are MDHEN and SYDVKM. Trimming cost V 5 bases and J 2 bases, with 9 bases left between them. As DNA, the CDR3 is TGTGCCAGCAGTCCCGTGGGGCAAGAGACCCAGTACTTC. Translating it yields CASSPVGQETQYF.

The V gene is TRBV29-1, the J gene TRBJ1-2; D call uncertain. V was trimmed by 6 bases and J by 3 bases, leaving 17 bases between them. The CDR3 covers 14 residues. The germline V gene has CDR1 SQVTM and CDR2 ANQGSEA. The CDR3 reads CSVPLAGSHYGYTF. The CDR3 region has the DNA TGCAGCGTCCCCCTCGCGGGGAGTCACTATGGCTACACCTTC.

The chain recombines TRBV30 with TRBJ1-2; D is undetermined. Looked up from germline, CDR1 is GTSNPN and CDR2 is SVGIG (reference sequence). There are 15 residues in the CDR3. V dropped 0 bases and J dropped 7 bases, with 18 bases sitting between them. CDR3 protein: CAWSVGQDFLRGYTF. The CDR3 DNA is TGTGCCTGGAGTGTAGGGCAGGACTTTCTACGTGGCTACACCTTC.

This chain links TRBV5-4 with TRBJ2-1, with 10 bases fitting TRBD2. The CDR3 consists of 15 residues. Germline loops: CDR1 SGHNT, CDR2 YYREEE (reference sequence). J lost 7 bases, V lost 0 bases, and 4 bases had no gene match. CDR3 nucleotide sequence: TGTGCCAGCAGCTTGGACAGCGGGGGGGCGAATGAGCAGTTCTTC. Translated, it gives CASSLDSGGANEQFF.

The CDR3 nucleotides read TGCGCCAGCAGCCAAGATCCCTACTCTGGAAACACCATATATTTT. It yields the protein CASSQDPYSGNTIYF. The chain links TRBV4-3 to TRBJ1-3; D unresolved. Germline lookup yields CDR1 LGHNA and CDR2 YSLEER. Trimming cost V 0 bases and J 0 bases, with 6 bases left between them. There are 15 residues in the CDR3.

CDR3 amino acids: CASSQDRAGGYEQYF. The CDR3 bases are TGCGCCAGCAGCCAAGATAGAGCGGGAGGGTACGAGCAGTACTTC. This chain joins TRBV4-3 and TRBJ2-7; 10 nucleotides agree with TRBD2. V lost 0 bases and J lost 4; bases outside the gene matches: 3. Germline CDR1 and CDR2: LGHNA and YSLEER. CDR3 length: 15 amino acids.

The rearrangement links TRBV4-2 to TRBJ1-5; D is uncertain. The ends were cut back, 0 bases at V and 7 bases at J, with 7 bases in the middle. The CDR3 totals 13 residues. Looked up from germline, CDR1 is LGHNA and CDR2 is YNFKEQ. For the CDR3, the DNA is TGTGCCAGCAGCCAAGATGTGGGGCAGCCCCAGCATTTT. Translating gives CASSQDVGQPQHF.

The chain recombines TRBV2 with TRBJ2-2; the D call may be TRBD1 or TRBD2 (6 bases each). The CDR3 is made up of 15 amino acids. V dropped 3 bases and J dropped 6 bases, with 14 bases sitting between them. Germline V CDR1 and CDR2: SNHLY, FYNNEI. The CDR3 loop is CASSDRGARAGELFF. CDR3 nucleotides: TGTGCCAGCAGTGATAGGGGGGCACGGGCCGGGGAGCTGTTTTTT. Together with reference TRBV2 and TRBJ2-2, the CDR3 gives the full variable domain: EPEVTQTPSHQVTQMGQEVILRCVPISNHLYFYWYRQILGQKVEFLVSFYNNEISEKSEIFDDQFSVERPDGSNFTLKIRSTKLEDSAMYFCASSDRGARAGELFFGEGSRLTVL.

The chain links TRBV7-9 to TRBJ2-7, with TRBD1 identical over 9 bases. With 4 bases clipped from V and 3 bases from J, the junction kept 7 bases outside the gene matches. CDR1 and CDR2 (germline): SEHNR, FQNEAQ (reference sequence). This CDR3 has 15 residues. This CDR3 reads CASSWGQGVGYEQYF. The CDR3, as DNA: TGTGCCAGCAGCTGGGGACAGGGTGTCGGCTACGAGCAGTACTTC.

The chain is built from TRBV5-4 and TRBJ2-5, with D perhaps TRBD1 (6 bases). V dropped 4 bases and J dropped 5 bases, with 15 bases sitting between them. Germline CDR1 is SGHNT and CDR2 is YYREEE (reference sequence). The CDR3 covers 14 residues. CDR3 residues: CASSQSDSGETQYF. The DNA for the CDR3 is TGTGCCAGCAGCCAATCGGACAGTGGGGAGACCCAGTACTTC.

As to this clone: The sample carries other DNA sequences with the same CDR3. The rearrangement joins TRBV4-3 to TRBJ1-5; D gene unclear. Per the germline V gene, CDR1 is LGHNA and CDR2 is YSLEER. The CDR3 is made up of 15 amino acids. Trimming cost V 0 bases and J 1 base, with 7 bases left between them. The CDR3 reads CASSQDRASNQPQHF. CDR3 nucleotides: TGCGCCAGCAGCCAAGACCGGGCCAGCAATCAGCCCCAGCATTTT.

The CDR3 sequence: CASLPERGGHTEAFF. The CDR3 DNA reads as TGTGCCAGCTTACCCGAAAGGGGGGGCCACACTGAAGCTTTCTTT. The chain has TRBV18 and TRBJ1-1, with a possible D match to TRBD1 (6 bases). Germline assignment: CDR1 KGHSH and CDR2 LQKENI. The V end was cut by 7 bases, the J end by 3 bases, with 18 bases between. This CDR3 spans 15 amino acids.

This clone is a singleton in its sample. The J gene is TRBJ2-3, the V gene TRBV3-1 (or the pseudogene TRBV3-2), with D maybe TRBD2 (5 bases). Per germline, CDR1 LGHDT and CDR2 YNNKEL (reference sequence). Trimming left V 7 bases short and J 4 bases short, with 18 bases between. The CDR3 length is 15 residues. CDR3 bases: TGTGCCAGCACCCCGAGGGCTTTGGGTGCAGATACGCAGTATTTT. This translates into CASTPRALGADTQYF.

The rearrangement joins TRBV15 to TRBJ1-2, with 9 bases that match TRBD1. The V segment lost 2 bases and the J segment 8 bases; nucleotides outside the gene matches: 12. Germline V CDR1 and CDR2: LNHNV, YYDKDF (reference sequence). There are 16 residues in the CDR3. The chain's CDR3 is CATSRSSDRGGWGYTF. CDR3 DNA sequence: TGTGCCACCAGCAGATCCTCGGACAGGGGTGGATGGGGCTACACCTTC. The entire variable domain, with the rest obtained from reference TRBV15 and TRBJ1-2, is as follows: DAMVIQNPRYQVTQFGKPVTLSCSQTLNHNVMYWYQQKSSQAPKLLFHYYDKDFNNEADTPDNFQSRRPNTSFCFLDIRSPGLGDTAMYLCATSRSSDRGGWGYTFGSGTRLTVV.

This rearrangement joins TRBV27 to TRBJ1-5, with D uncertain. Germline lookup yields CDR1 MNHEY and CDR2 SMNVEV (reference sequence). This CDR3 region has 13 residues. Trimming cost V 2 bases and J 6 bases, with 8 bases left between them. CDR3 nucleotides: TGTGCCAGCAGTTTAGGAATGGGTCAGCCCCAGCATTTT. Its protein is CASSLGMGQPQHF.

A few counts support this clone. The chain uses TRBV15 and TRBJ1-2; D may be TRBD1 (6 bases). The germline V and J ends were trimmed by 4 bases and 0 bases, with 9 bases remaining between them. Germline CDR1 LNHNV, CDR2 YYDKDF (reference sequence). The length of the CDR3 is 14 residues. Here the CDR3 reads CATSTDRPNYGYTF. CDR3 sequence (DNA): TGTGCCACCAGCACGGACAGACCTAACTATGGCTACACCTTC.

The chain couples TRBV4-3 to TRBJ2-2; possibly TRBD1 for D (6 bases). Germline values: CDR1 LGHNA, CDR2 YSLEER. The CDR3 is made up of 15 amino acids. V lost 4 bases, J lost 6 bases, and 15 bases lay in between. CDR3 sequence reads: CASSPGTLGAGELFF. The CDR3 DNA follows: TGCGCCAGCAGCCCCGGGACACTGGGCGCCGGGGAGCTGTTTTTT.

The V and J genes are TRBV7-2 and TRBJ1-1; weak D call: TRBD1 (5 bases). Germline V CDR1 and CDR2: SGHTA, FQGNSA. The CDR3 spans 14 residues. Trimming stripped 1 base from V and 2 bases from J, with 8 bases between. CDR3 protein: CASSLVGTNTEAFF. CDR3 sequence (DNA): TGTGCCAGCAGCTTAGTGGGGACTAACACTGAAGCTTTCTTT.

As DNA, the CDR3 is TGTGCCAGCAGCCTCTTAAATACTAACTATGGCTACACCTTC. Protein: CASSLLNTNYGYTF. The J gene is TRBJ1-2, the V gene TRBV6-5; D unclear. CDR1 and CDR2 (germline): MNHEY, SVGAGI. Trimming shortened V by 6 bases and J by 0 bases, and 11 bases separated the two germline ends. The CDR3 covers 14 residues.

CDR3 in amino acids: CASSLAASNQPQHF. DNA for the CDR3: TGTGCCAGCAGCTTAGCGGCAAGCAATCAGCCCCAGCATTTT. This rearrangement joins TRBV7-8 to TRBJ1-5; D gene unclear. The germline CDR1 and CDR2 sequences are SGHVS and FQNEAQ. V was clipped by 0 bases and J by 1 base, with 4 bases between them. The CDR3 is made up of 14 amino acids.

The rearrangement links TRBV30 to TRBJ1-4; 7 nucleotides line up with TRBD1. The J segment lost 1 base and the V segment lost 5 bases, leaving 22 bases of the junction unmatched. Germline V gene lookup returns CDR1 GTSNPN and CDR2 SVGIG (reference sequence). This CDR3 is built from 20 residues. CDR3 in amino acids: CAWGGTDRREGLRTNEKLFF. The CDR3, as DNA: TGTGCCTGGGGGGGGACAGACCGTCGAGAGGGCCTCCGAACTAATGAAAAACTGTTTTTT. The complete variable domain, with remaining parts taken from reference TRBV30 and TRBJ1-4, reads SQTIHQWPATLVQPVGSPLSLECTVEGTSNPNLYWYRQAAGRGLQLLFYSVGIGQISSEVPQNLSASRPQDRQFILSSKKLLLSDSGFYLCAWGGTDRREGLRTNEKLFFGSGTQLSVL.